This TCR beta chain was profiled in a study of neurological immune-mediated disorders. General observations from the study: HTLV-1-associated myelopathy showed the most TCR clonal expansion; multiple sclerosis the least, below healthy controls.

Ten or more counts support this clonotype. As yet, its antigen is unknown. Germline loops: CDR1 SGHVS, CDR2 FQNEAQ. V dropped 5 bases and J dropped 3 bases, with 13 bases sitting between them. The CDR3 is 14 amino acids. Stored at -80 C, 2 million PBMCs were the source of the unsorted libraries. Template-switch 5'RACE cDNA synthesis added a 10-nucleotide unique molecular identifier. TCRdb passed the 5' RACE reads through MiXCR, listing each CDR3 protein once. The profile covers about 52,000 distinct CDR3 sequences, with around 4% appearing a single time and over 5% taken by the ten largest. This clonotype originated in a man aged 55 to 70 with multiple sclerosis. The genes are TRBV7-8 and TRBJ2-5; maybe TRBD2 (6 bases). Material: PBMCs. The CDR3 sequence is CASSSREFEETQYF. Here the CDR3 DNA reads TGTGCCAGCAGCAGCCGGGAGTTTGAAGAGACCCAGTACTTC.